This entry features one T cell receptor beta chain sequence. Its binding antigen is unknown. No base-level quality is on record; no much larger clone is a single base apart. Relative to germline, V is 1 base shorter and J is 11 bases shorter, with 8 bases between their ends. From cysteine to phenylalanine, the CDR3 is 11 amino acids long. This entry keeps only the CDR3 DNA: 33 bases, framed from base 1. Looking up the germline V gene (reference sequence) yields CDR1 LNHDA and CDR2 SQIVND. This sample is drawn from a study of blood T cell repertoires in COVID-19 (TCRdb year 2020). Background on the whole study: Samples from collaborators originated in the United States, Italy and Spain and spanned both the acute and convalescent phases of COVID-19. The repertoires were made available in a free public database intended to serve as a resource for research on the immune response to SARS-CoV-2. Samples were obtained from the ongoing ImmuneRACE study (first 160 participants) and from 950 to 1,500 subjects provided by 6 global collaborators. The prospective study material was composed of cDNA or gDNA derived from T cells, B-cell-depleted T cells, or PBMCs. Where available, HLA class I and class II types were obtained from metadata supplied by the sample provider rather than from assay-based typing. Sample metadata almost always included a de-identified subject ID, COVID-19 status, age in years and sex. Deeply sampled blood TCRbeta repertoires from subjects exposed to, actively infected with, or recovered from COVID-19 were included in the dataset.

Participants in the prospective study were aged about 18 to 89 years, lived in approximately 26 United States geographic areas, and enrolled through a virtual design. In the prospective study, participants were assigned to cohorts based on the clinical history participants reported in a screening survey and a study questionnaire. In the prospective study, whole blood, serum and a nasopharyngeal or oropharyngeal swab were collected from each participant by mobile phlebotomists. Participants in the prospective study had the option to provide additional blood draws and questionnaires over a roughly two-month period. Before DNA extraction, prospective study blood samples were shipped either frozen or at room temperature. TCRbeta CDR3 regions were amplified from genomic DNA using the immunoSEQ Assay, a bias-controlled multiplex PCR. The authors' analysis ran thus. The number of nucleated cells in each sample was estimated by amplification of reference gene primers within the assay. To quantify the absolute abundance of each unique TCRbeta CDR3 rearrangement, sequence reads were collapsed and filtered. For each sample, productive Simpson clonality was calculated by taking the square root of Simpson's diversity index across productive rearrangements. TCRdb took over this immuneACCESS table, retaining in-frame rearrangements with V and J assigned. Such tables are incomplete; in checked studies, under half of the missing clones stem from an unresolved V gene, and the remainder is unexplained. The V and J calls and clone size come from that table; D and trimming were worked out from the DNA. The sample includes about 240,000 clones, with roughly 87% observed a single time. Together, the top ten hold around 2.6% of the sample.

What the research found in general, with its limitations: How much clinical and demographic metadata was included differed by source and by participant, and the metadata was provided uncurated.

This sequence originates from a woman aged 30 to 39 with acute COVID-19. What was sequenced was PBMCs or T cells enriched from blood (not recorded which). The V and J genes are TRBV19 and TRBJ1-2, with the D gene too uncertain to name. The CDR3 has the sequence CASSIGRGYTF. The sequenced DNA is TGTGCCAGTAGTATAGGTCGGGGATACACCTTC.